This T cell receptor (beta chain) was sequenced during a study of T cell repertoires in cytomegalovirus infection (dated by TCRdb to the late 2010s). With respect to the entire study: Peptide stimulations targeted recently identified HLA-C-restricted CMV epitopes, whose presentation resists viral immunomodulation, together with well-studied HLA-B-restricted epitopes. Donor HLA type was relevant to the analysis, as public TCR beta signatures indicated carriage of CMV infection together with the matching HLA type. Summary of the overall study and its limitations: The ex vivo response was dominated by HLA-C-restricted CMV-specific TCR beta clonotypes, which also provided the single most frequent clonotype in two of eight donors. In both this cohort and an independent roughly 400-donor cohort, the cumulative frequency of public TCR beta family members distinguished carriers of CMV infection plus the relevant HLA type.

The treatment or condition label, as the study defines it: in vitro stimulation with specific CMV peptide epitopes to enrich CMV-specific T cells. TCRdb records Illumina HiSeq 1500 as the sequencer. TCRdb redid the processing of the public reads, applying fastp at Q25 and MiXCR, and retained in-frame beta chains. For every CDR3 protein sequence, its rows merge into one entry that carries the most common genes and DNA. In all, the sample holds about 920,000 distinct CDR3 sequences, and more than 25% of those were seen once. The ten largest account for more than 12% of the sample. With regard to this clonotype: No cognate antigen has been identified for it. No much larger clone exists at a distance of one base, and base qualities are not known.

The sequencing used cultured CD8+ T cells from PBMCs, collected from culture after CMV antigen stimulation. The sequence was collected from a human donor in good health (CMV status not recorded). Some clones in this sample may be carry-over from other donors' samples.

The base sequence is TGTGCCAGCGCGGGGCCCCTCTCCTACGAGCAGTACTTC. The resulting protein is CASAGPLSYEQYF. In this chain, TRBV7-2 is recombined with TRBJ2-7, and perhaps TRBD2 as D gene, on 6 matching bases. Reading from cysteine to phenylalanine, the CDR3 counts 13 amino acids. The CDR3 DNA has 39 bases and is translated from base 1. V is reduced by 8 bases and J by 0 bases, leaving a spacing of 11 bases between them. Sequences SGHTA (CDR1) and FQGNSA (CDR2) are obtained from the germline V gene. With the portions outside the CDR3 filled from the reference TRBV7-2 and TRBJ2-7 genes, the complete variable region becomes GAGVSQSPSNKVTEKGKDVELRCDPISGHTALYWYRQSLGQGLEFLIYFQGNSAPDKSGLPSDRFSAERTGGSVSTLTIQRTQQEDSAVYLCASAGPLSYEQYFGPGTRLTVT.